Following are 15 T cell receptor beta chains from one sample sequenced in a study of T cells in pancreatic ductal adenocarcinoma. TCRdb's table, derived via immunoSEQ multiplex PCR, lists solely in-frame clones and lacks some. The data contain about 29,000 clones, approximately 92% of them singletons. No neoadjuvant therapy was given to the selected pancreatic ductal adenocarcinoma patients before their surgery. What was sequenced was PBMCs. Every receptor here comes from a human donor with pancreatic ductal adenocarcinoma.

The gene calls are TRBV7-8 and TRBJ2-7; the D gene is possibly TRBD1 (5 bases). Trimming took 1 base from V and 2 from J, leaving 6 bases between them. There are 13 residues in the CDR3. CDR1 and CDR2 from the germline V gene are SGHVS and FQNEAQ. The CDR3, as DNA: TGTGCCAGCAGCTTAGGACAGCCCTACGAGCAGTACTTC. Protein product: CASSLGQPYEQYF.

V is TRBV5-1 and J is TRBJ2-7; D perhaps matches TRBD1 (6 bases). Germline CDR1 reads SGHRS; CDR2 reads YFSETQ. The CDR3 consists of 15 residues. Trimming shortened V by 0 bases and J by 2 bases, and 12 bases separated the two germline ends. In DNA, the CDR3 is TGCGCCAGCAGCTTGGGTCAGGGGAACACCTACGAGCAGTACTTC. Amino acid sequence: CASSLGQGNTYEQYF.

Notes on this clone: At one end the junction does not follow the germline gene, possibly because of a read error. As DNA, the CDR3 is TGTGCCAGCAGGGAAGTACCGAACTATGGCTACACCTTC. Encoded protein: CASREVPNYGYTF. This chain links TRBV2 with TRBJ1-2; D is unresolved. The germline gives CDR1 SNHLY, CDR2 FYNNEI. This CDR3 spans 13 amino acids. The full variable domain, rest sourced from reference TRBV2 and TRBJ1-2, is EPEVTQTPSHQVTQMGQEVILRCVPISNHLYFYWYRQILGQKVEFLVSFYNNEISEKSEIFDDQFSVERPDGSNFTLKIRSTKLEDSAMYFCASREVPNYGYTFGSGTRLTVV.

The chain couples TRBV29-1 to TRBJ2-1, with 10 nucleotides matching TRBD2. Germline values: CDR1 SQVTM, CDR2 ANQGSEA. The CDR3 has 14 residues. The trim removed 6 bases at V and 6 bases at J, leaving 8 bases unmatched. The CDR3 bases are TGCAGCGTCGCTATCCTAGCGGGAGCCAATGAGCAGTTCTTC. Protein sequence: CSVAILAGANEQFF.

This chain links TRBV5-8 with TRBJ2-4; 11 bases line up with TRBD1. The CDR3 has 14 residues. Trimming removed 4 bases from V and 7 bases from J; junction bases left unmatched: 4. Looked up from germline, CDR1 is SGHTS and CDR2 is YDEGEE. CDR3 DNA sequence: TGTGCCAGCAGCCCGGGGGACAGGGGGAACATTCAGTACTTC. It specifies CASSPGDRGNIQYF.

The genes are TRBV19 and TRBJ2-7; the D gene is possibly TRBD2 (6 bases). There are 14 residues in the CDR3. Trimming shortened V by 2 bases and J by 6 bases, and 14 bases separated the two germline ends. CDR1 is LNHDA and CDR2 is SQIVND in the germline V gene (reference sequence). The CDR3 DNA is TGTGCCAGTAGTATAAGAACGGGGGTGGGCGAGCAGTACTTC. It codes for CASSIRTGVGEQYF.

The rearrangement joins TRBV28 to TRBJ2-1; 7 nucleotides align to TRBD2. Per germline, CDR1 MDHEN and CDR2 SYDVKM. The CDR3 has 16 residues. Germline trimming cut 7 bases from V and 8 bases from J; bases unmatched to any gene: 17. The CDR3 region is CASIVSGGRLAYEQFF. The CDR3 region has the DNA TGTGCCAGCATCGTTTCGGGGGGAAGACTAGCTTATGAGCAGTTCTTC. Supplemented by reference TRBV28 and TRBJ2-1, the full variable domain reads DVKVTQSSRYLVKRTGEKVFLECVQDMDHENMFWYRQDPGLGLRLIYFSYDVKMKEKGDIPEGYSVSREKKERFSLILESASTNQTSMYLCASIVSGGRLAYEQFFGPGTRLTVL.

The chain employs TRBV5-4 and TRBJ2-5; 8 bases map to TRBD1. Trimming cost V 4 bases and J 2 bases; bases outside gene matches: 4. This CDR3 region has 14 residues. Germline V lookup: CDR1 SGHNT, CDR2 YYREEE (reference sequence). This CDR3 reads CASSPGQAQETQYF. In DNA form, the CDR3 reads TGTGCCAGCAGCCCGGGACAGGCGCAAGAGACCCAGTACTTC.

The chain joins TRBV6-5 to TRBJ2-1; 10 bases are a match to TRBD2. Germline lookup yields CDR1 MNHEY and CDR2 SVGAGI. This CDR3 has 14 residues. The junction had 6 bases not matched to a gene; V was cut back by 6 bases and J by 7 bases. The CDR3 reads CASRRGLAMNEQFF. The CDR3 nucleotides read TGTGCCAGCAGAAGGGGACTAGCGATGAATGAGCAGTTCTTC.

The V gene is TRBV18, the J gene TRBJ2-2; perhaps TRBD1 as D (6 bases). Between the trimmed V and J ends, which lost 2 bases and 4 bases, there was a span of 11 bases. Germline V gene lookup returns CDR1 KGHSH and CDR2 LQKENI. This CDR3 contains 15 residues. CDR3 DNA: TGTGCCAGCTCACCAATACAGGGAAGCACCGGGGAGCTGTTTTTT. Protein product: CASSPIQGSTGELFF.

The chain's CDR3 is CASSFRRNSYEQYF. CDR3 sequence (DNA): TGTGCCAGCAGCTTCCGCAGGAACTCCTACGAGCAGTACTTC. The rearrangement links TRBV7-8 to TRBJ2-7; unclear D gene. Germline assignment: CDR1 SGHVS and CDR2 FQNEAQ. Deletions cut 3 bases from V and 0 bases from J, with 9 bases between. This CDR3 is 14 amino acids long.

This clone has a handful of counts. The V gene is TRBV5-1, the J gene TRBJ1-2; no firm D call. CDR3 length: 13 amino acids. Trimming removed 3 bases at V and 1 base at J, with 7 bases between. Per germline, CDR1 SGHRS and CDR2 YFSETQ. The CDR3, as DNA: TGCGCCAGCAGCTCCTCTAATAACTATGGCTACACCTTC. Its protein is CASSSSNNYGYTF.

V gene TRBV11-2 combines with J gene TRBJ2-4; no firm D call. Trimming took off 3 bases at V and 0 bases at J, with 9 bases between the two ends. The V gene's germline CDR1 is SGHAT and CDR2 FQNNGV. The CDR3 length is 15 residues. The CDR3 sequence: CASSLGRSAKNIQYF. The CDR3 nucleotides read TGTGCCAGCAGCTTGGGCAGGTCAGCCAAAAACATTCAGTACTTC.

V gene TRBV28 combines with J gene TRBJ2-7; possible D gene TRBD1, 6 bases. Deletions cut 1 base from V and 4 bases from J, with 23 bases between. The CDR3 totals 18 residues. CDR1 and CDR2 (germline): MDHEN, SYDVKM. CDR3: CASSLLGRTVAGAYEQYF. DNA for the CDR3: TGTGCCAGCAGTTTATTGGGGCGCACCGTGGCAGGGGCTTACGAGCAGTACTTC.

The V gene is TRBV19, the J gene TRBJ1-1, with D unresolved. The CDR3 is 15 residues long. The V gene's germline CDR1 is LNHDA and CDR2 SQIVND (reference sequence). Trimming pared 2 bases from V and 7 bases from J, leaving 17 bases between. The CDR3: CASSILPGKNLEAFF. CDR3 coding DNA: TGTGCCAGTAGTATACTCCCGGGGAAAAACCTTGAAGCTTTCTTT. The full variable domain, completed using reference TRBV19 and TRBJ1-1, is DGGITQSPKYLFRKEGQNVTLSCEQNLNHDAMYWYRQDPGQGLRLIYYSQIVNDFQKGDIAEGYSVSREKKESFPLTVTSAQKNPTAFYLCASSILPGKNLEAFFGQGTRLTVV.